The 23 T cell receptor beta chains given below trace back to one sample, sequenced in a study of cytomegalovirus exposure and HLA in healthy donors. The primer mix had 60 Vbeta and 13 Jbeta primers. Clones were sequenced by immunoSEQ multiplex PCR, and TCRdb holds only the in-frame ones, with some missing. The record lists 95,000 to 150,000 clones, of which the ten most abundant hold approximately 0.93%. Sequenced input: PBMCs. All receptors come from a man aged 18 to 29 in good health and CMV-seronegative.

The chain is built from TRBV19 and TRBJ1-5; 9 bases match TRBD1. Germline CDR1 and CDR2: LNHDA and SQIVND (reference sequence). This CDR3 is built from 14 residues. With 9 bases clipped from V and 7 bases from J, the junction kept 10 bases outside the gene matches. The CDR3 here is CASFTGGAGQPQHF. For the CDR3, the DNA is TGTGCCAGCTTTACAGGGGGCGCAGGGCAGCCCCAGCATTTT.

This CDR3 is CASTPLGGPGTGELFF. CDR3 nucleotides: TGTGCCAGCACCCCTCTCGGGGGGCCGGGCACCGGGGAGCTGTTTTTT. The chain employs TRBV28 and TRBJ2-2; maybe TRBD2 (7 bases). This CDR3 region has 16 residues. Trimming took off 7 bases at V and 4 bases at J, with 19 bases between the two ends. Looked up from germline, CDR1 is MDHEN and CDR2 is SYDVKM.

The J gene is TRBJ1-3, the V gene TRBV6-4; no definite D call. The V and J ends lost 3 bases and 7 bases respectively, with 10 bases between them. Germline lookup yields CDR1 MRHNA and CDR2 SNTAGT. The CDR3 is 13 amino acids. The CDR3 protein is CASSEGPSNTIYF. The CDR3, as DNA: TGTGCCAGCAGTGAGGGCCCCTCGAACACCATATATTTT.

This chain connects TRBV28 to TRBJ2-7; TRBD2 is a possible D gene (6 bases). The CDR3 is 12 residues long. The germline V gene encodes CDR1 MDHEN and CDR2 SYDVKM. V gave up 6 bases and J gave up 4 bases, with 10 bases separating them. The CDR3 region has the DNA TGTGCCAGCAGGCGGGACCCATACGAGCAGTACTTC. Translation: CASRRDPYEQYF.

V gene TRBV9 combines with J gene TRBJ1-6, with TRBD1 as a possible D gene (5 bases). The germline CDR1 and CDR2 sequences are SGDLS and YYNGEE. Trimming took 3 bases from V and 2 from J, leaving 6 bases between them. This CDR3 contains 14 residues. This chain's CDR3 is CASSEDTYNSPLHF. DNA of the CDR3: TGTGCCAGCAGCGAGGACACCTATAATTCACCCCTCCACTTT.

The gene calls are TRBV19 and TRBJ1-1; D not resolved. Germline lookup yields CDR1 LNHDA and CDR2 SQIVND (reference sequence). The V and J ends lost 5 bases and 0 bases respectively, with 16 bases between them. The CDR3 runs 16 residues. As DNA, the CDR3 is TGTGCCAGTAGTCCGCCCCGGTCCTTTATGAACACTGAAGCTTTCTTT. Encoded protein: CASSPPRSFMNTEAFF.

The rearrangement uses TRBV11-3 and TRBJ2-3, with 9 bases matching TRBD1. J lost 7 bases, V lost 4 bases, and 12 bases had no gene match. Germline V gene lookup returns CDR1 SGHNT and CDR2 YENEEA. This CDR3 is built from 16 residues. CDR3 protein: CASSSPRDRAPNTQYF. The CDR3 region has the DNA TGTGCCAGCAGCTCCCCAAGGGACAGGGCACCTAATACGCAGTATTTT.

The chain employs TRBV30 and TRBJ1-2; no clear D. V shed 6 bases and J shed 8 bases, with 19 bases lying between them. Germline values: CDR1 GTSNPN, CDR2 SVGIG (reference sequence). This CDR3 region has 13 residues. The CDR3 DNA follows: TGTGCCTGTACGAACCCACGTCCGGGGGGCTACACCTTC. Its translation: CACTNPRPGGYTF.

This chain's CDR3 is CASSQVSGQGGRGYTF. CDR3 DNA: TGCGCCAGCAGCCAAGTATCGGGACAGGGGGGACGGGGCTACACCTTC. The rearrangement joins TRBV4-1 to TRBJ1-2, with 11 nucleotides matching TRBD1. Germline-derived CDR1 and CDR2 are MGHRA and YSYEKL. The V gene end was trimmed by 1 base and the J gene end by 8 bases; junction bases not matched to a gene: 9. There are 16 residues in the CDR3.

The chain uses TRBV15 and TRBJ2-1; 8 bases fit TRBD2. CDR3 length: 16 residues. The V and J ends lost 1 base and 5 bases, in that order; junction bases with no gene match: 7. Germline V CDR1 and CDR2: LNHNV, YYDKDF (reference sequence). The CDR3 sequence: CATSRGGPGGNNEQFF. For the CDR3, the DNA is TGTGCCACCAGCAGAGGGGGTCCGGGAGGGAACAATGAGCAGTTCTTC. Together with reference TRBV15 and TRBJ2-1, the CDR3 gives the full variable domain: DAMVIQNPRYQVTQFGKPVTLSCSQTLNHNVMYWYQQKSSQAPKLLFHYYDKDFNNEADTPDNFQSRRPNTSFCFLDIRSPGLGDTAMYLCATSRGGPGGNNEQFFGPGTRLTVL.

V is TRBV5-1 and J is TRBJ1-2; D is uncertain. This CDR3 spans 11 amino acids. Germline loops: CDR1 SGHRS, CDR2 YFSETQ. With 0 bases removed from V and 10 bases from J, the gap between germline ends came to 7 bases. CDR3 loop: CASSLGAIYTF. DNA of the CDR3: TGCGCCAGCAGCTTGGGGGCCATCTACACCTTC. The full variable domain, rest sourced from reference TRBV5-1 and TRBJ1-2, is KAGVTQTPRYLIKTRGQQVTLSCSPISGHRSVSWYQQTPGQGLQFLFEYFSETQRNKGNFPGRFSGRQFSNSRSEMNVSTLELGDSALYLCASSLGAIYTFGSGTRLTVV.

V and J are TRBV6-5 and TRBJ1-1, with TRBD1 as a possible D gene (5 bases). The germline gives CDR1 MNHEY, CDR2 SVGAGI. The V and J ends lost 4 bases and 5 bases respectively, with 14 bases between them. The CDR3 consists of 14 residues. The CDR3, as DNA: TGTGCCAGCAGTTTGACGGGGGGGGAGACTGAAGCTTTCTTT. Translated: CASSLTGGETEAFF.

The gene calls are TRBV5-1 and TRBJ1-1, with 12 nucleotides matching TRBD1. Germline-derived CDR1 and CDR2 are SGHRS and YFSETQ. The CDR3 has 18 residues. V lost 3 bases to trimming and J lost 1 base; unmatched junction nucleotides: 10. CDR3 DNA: TGCGCCAGCAGCTCCGGGACAGGGGGCCAGTATCGGAACACTGAAGCTTTCTTT. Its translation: CASSSGTGGQYRNTEAFF.

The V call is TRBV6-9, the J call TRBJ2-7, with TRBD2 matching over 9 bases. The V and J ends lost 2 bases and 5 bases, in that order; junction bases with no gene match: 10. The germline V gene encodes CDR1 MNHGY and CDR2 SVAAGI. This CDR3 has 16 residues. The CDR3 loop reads CASSYPRTSEVNEQYF. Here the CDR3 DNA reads TGTGCCAGCAGTTATCCCAGGACTAGCGAAGTGAACGAGCAGTACTTC.

Written as DNA, the CDR3 is TGTGCCAGCAGCTTGAGGAGCGGTGCTAGCACAGATACGCAGTATTTT. This codes for CASSLRSGASTDTQYF. The chain joins TRBV5-4 to TRBJ2-3, with D perhaps TRBD2 (5 bases). Between the trimmed V and J ends, which lost 1 base and 0 bases, there was a span of 12 bases. This CDR3 region has 16 residues. The V gene's germline CDR1 is SGHNT and CDR2 YYREEE (reference sequence).

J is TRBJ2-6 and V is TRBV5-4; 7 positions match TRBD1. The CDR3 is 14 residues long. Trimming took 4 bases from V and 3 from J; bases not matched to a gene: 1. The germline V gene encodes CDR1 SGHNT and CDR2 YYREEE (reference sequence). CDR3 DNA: TGTGCCAGCAGCACAGGGGATGGGGCCAACGTCCTGACTTTC. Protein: CASSTGDGANVLTF.

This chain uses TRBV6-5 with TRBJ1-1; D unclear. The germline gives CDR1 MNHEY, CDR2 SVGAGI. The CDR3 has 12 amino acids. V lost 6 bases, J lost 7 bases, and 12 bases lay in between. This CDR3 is CASSSSTVEAFF. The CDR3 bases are TGTGCCAGCAGCTCAAGCACAGTTGAAGCTTTCTTT.

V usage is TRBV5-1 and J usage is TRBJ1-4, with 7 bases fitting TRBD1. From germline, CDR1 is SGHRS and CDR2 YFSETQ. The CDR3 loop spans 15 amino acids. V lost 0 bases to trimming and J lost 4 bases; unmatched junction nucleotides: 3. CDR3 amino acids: CASSLGTGYNEKLFF. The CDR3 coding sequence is TGCGCCAGCAGCTTGGGGACAGGCTATAATGAAAAACTGTTTTTT.

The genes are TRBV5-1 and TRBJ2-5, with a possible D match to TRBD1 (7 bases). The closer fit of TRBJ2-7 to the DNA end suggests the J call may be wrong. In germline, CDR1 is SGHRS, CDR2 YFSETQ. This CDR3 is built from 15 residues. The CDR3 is CASSKGRGVSYEQYF. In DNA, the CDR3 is TGCGCCAGCAGCAAGGGCAGGGGGGTATCCTACGAGCAGTACTTC.

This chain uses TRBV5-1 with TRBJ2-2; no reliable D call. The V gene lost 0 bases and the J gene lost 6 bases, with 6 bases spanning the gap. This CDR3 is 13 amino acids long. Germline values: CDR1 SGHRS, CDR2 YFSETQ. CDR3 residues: CASSLGGAGELFF. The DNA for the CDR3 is TGCGCCAGCAGCTTGGGAGGCGCCGGGGAGCTGTTTTTT.

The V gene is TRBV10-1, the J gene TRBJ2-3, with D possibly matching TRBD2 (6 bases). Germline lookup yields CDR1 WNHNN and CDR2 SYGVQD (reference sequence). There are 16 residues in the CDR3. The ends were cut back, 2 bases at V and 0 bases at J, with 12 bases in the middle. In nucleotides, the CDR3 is TGCGCCAGCAGTGAGAGGTTAGCGGTTAGCACAGATACGCAGTATTTT. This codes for CASSERLAVSTDTQYF.

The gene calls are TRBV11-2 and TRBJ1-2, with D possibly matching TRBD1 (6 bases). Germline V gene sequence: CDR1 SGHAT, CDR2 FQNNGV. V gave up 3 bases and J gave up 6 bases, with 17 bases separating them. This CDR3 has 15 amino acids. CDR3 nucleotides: TGTGCCAGCAGCTTTTCACGGGACACTTTGAATGGCTACACCTTC. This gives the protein CASSFSRDTLNGYTF.

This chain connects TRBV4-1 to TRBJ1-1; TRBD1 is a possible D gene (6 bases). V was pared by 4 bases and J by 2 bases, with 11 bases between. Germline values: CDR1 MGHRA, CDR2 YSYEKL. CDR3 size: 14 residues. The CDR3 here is CASSLGQFNTEAFF. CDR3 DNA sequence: TGCGCCAGCAGCCTGGGACAATTCAACACTGAAGCTTTCTTT.